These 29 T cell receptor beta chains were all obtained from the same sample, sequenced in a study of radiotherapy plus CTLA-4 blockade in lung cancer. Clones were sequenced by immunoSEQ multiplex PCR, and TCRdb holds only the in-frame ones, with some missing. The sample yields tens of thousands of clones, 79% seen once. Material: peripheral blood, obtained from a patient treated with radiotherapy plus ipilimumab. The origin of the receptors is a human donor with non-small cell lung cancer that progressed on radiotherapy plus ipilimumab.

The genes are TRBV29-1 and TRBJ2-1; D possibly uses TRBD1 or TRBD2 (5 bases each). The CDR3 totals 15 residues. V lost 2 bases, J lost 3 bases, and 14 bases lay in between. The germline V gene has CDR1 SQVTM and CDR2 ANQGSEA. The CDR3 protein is CSVEYVGDLYNEQFF. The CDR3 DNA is TGCAGCGTTGAATATGTGGGGGACCTCTACAATGAGCAGTTCTTC.

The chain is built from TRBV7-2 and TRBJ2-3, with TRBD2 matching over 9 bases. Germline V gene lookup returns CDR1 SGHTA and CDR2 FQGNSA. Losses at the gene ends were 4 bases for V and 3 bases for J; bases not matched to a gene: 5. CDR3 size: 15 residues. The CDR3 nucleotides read TGTGCCAGCAGCTCTTGGACTAGCGCAACAGATACGCAGTATTTT. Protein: CASSSWTSATDTQYF. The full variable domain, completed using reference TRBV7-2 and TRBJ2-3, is GAGVSQSPSNKVTEKGKDVELRCDPISGHTALYWYRQSLGQGLEFLIYFQGNSAPDKSGLPSDRFSAERTGGSVSTLTIQRTQQEDSAVYLCASSSWTSATDTQYFGPGTRLTVL.

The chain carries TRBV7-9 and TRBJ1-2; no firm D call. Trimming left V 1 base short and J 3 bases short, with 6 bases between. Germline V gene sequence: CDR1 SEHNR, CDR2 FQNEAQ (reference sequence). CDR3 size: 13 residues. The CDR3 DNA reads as TGTGCCAGCAGCTTAGAGGGATACTATGGCTACACCTTC. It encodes CASSLEGYYGYTF.

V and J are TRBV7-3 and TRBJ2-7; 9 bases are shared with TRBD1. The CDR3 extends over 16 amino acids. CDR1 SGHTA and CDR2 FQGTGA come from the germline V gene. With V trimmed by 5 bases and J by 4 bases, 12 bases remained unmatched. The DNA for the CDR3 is TGTGCCAGCAGCCCCCAGATGGGGACAGGGCCTTACGAGCAGTACTTC. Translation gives CASSPQMGTGPYEQYF.

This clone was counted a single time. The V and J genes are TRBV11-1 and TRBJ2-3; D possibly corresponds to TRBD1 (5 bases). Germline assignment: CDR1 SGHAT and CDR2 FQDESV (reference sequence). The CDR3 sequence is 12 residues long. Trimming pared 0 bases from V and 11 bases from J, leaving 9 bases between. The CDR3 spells CASSLAGVEQYF. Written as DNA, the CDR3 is TGTGCCAGCAGCTTAGCAGGGGTTGAGCAGTATTTT.

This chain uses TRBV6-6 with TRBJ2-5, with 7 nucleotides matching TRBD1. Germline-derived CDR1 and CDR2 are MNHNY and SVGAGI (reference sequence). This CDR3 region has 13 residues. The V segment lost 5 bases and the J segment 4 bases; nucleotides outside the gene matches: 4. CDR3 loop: CASSRSGGETQYF. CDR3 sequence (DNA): TGTGCCAGCAGTCGATCAGGGGGAGAGACCCAGTACTTC.

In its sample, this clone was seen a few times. CDR3 DNA: TGTGCCAGCAGCTTGTTCCGGCAGGGTGGTGAAAAACTGTTTTTT. Translating gives CASSLFRQGGEKLFF. This rearrangement joins TRBV5-4 to TRBJ1-4, with a weak D call TRBD1 (5 bases). V was trimmed by 1 base and J by 7 bases, leaving 14 bases between them. The CDR3 runs 15 residues. CDR1 and CDR2 (germline): SGHNT, YYREEE (reference sequence).

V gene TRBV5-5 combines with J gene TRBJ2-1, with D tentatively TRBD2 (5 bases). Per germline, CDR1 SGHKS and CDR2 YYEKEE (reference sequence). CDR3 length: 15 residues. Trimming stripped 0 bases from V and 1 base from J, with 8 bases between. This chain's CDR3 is CASSLAADSYNEQFF. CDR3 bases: TGTGCCAGCAGCTTGGCAGCGGATTCCTACAATGAGCAGTTCTTC. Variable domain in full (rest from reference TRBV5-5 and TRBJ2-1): DAGVTQSPTHLIKTRGQQVTLRCSPISGHKSVSWYQQVLGQGPQFIFQYYEKEERGRGNFPDRFSARQFPNYSSELNVNALLLGDSALYLCASSLAADSYNEQFFGPGTRLTVL.

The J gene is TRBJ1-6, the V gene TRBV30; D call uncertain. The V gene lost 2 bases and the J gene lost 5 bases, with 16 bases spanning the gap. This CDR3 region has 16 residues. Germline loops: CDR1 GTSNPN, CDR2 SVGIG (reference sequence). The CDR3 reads CAWSSGMRAHNSPLHF. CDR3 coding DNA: TGTGCCTGGAGTTCCGGGATGAGGGCGCATAATTCACCCCTCCACTTT.

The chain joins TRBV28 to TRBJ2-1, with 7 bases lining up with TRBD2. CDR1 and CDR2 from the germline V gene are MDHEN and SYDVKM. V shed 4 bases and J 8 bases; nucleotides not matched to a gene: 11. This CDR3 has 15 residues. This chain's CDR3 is CASSSGLVRIDEQFF. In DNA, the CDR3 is TGTGCCAGCAGTTCTGGACTAGTGAGAATCGATGAGCAGTTCTTC.

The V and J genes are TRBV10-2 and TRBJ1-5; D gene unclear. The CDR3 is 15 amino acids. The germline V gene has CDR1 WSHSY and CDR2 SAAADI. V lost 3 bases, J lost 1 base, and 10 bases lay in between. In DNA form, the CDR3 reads TGCGCCAGCAGTGATTGGGAATCGAGCAATCAGCCCCAGCATTTT. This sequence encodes CASSDWESSNQPQHF.

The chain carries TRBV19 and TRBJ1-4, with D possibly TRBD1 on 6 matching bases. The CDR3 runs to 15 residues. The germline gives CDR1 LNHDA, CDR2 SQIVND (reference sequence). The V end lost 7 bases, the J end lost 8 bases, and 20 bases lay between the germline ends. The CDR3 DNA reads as TGTGCCAGTACCTTCCAACAGGGAAGGGGCGAAAAACTGTTTTTT. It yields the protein CASTFQQGRGEKLFF.

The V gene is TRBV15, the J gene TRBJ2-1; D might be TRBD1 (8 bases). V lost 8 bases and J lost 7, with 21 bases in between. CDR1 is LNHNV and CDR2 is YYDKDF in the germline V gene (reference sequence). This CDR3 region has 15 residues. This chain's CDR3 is CATERAQGEGNEQFF. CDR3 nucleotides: TGTGCCACCGAACGCGCACAGGGGGAGGGTAATGAGCAGTTCTTC.

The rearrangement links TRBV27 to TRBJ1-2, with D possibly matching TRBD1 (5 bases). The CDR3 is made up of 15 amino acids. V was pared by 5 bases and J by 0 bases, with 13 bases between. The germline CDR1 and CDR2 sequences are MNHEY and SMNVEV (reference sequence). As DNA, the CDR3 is TGTGCCAGCAGTCCCTGGGACCGACCTAACTATGGCTACACCTTC. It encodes CASSPWDRPNYGYTF.

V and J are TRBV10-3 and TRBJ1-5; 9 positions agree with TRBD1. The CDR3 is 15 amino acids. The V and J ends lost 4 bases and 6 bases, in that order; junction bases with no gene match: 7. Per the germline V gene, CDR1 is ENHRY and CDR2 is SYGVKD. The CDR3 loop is CAISGGQGLGQPQHF. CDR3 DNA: TGTGCCATCAGTGGGGGACAGGGCTTAGGTCAGCCCCAGCATTTT.

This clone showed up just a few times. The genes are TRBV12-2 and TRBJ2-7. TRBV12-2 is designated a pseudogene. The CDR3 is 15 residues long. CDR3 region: CASLTPDPPHYEQYF. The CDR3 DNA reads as TGTGCAAGTCTCACCCCGGACCCTCCGCACTACGAGCAGTACTTC.

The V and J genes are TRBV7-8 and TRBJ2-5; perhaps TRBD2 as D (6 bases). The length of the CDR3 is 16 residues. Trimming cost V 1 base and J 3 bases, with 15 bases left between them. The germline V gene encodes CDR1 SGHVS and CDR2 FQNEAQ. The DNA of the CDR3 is TGTGCCAGCAGCTTAGTAGCTGGGACTGCTGAAGAGACCCAGTACTTC. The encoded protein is CASSLVAGTAEETQYF. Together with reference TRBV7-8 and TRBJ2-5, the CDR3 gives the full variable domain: GAGVSQSPRYKVAKRGQDVALRCDPISGHVSLFWYQQALGQGPEFLTYFQNEAQLDKSGLPSDRFFAERPEGSVSTLKIQRTQQEDSAVYLCASSLVAGTAEETQYFGPGTRLLVL.

For the CDR3, the DNA is TGTGCCAGCACTGGAGGTACGGGGGGCGGACAGCCCCAGCATTTT. Its protein is CASTGGTGGGQPQHF. The chain combines TRBV2 with TRBJ1-5; maybe TRBD1 (6 bases). Germline V gene data show CDR1 as SNHLY and CDR2 as FYNNEI. The germline V and J ends were trimmed by 7 bases and 7 bases, with 20 bases remaining between them. CDR3 length: 15 residues.

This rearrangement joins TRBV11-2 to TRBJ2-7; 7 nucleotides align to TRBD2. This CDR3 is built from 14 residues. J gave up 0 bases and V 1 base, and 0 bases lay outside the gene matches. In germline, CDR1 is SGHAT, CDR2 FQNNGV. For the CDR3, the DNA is TGTGCCAGCAGCTTAGCGGGGGGCTCCTACGAGCAGTACTTC. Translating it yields CASSLAGGSYEQYF.

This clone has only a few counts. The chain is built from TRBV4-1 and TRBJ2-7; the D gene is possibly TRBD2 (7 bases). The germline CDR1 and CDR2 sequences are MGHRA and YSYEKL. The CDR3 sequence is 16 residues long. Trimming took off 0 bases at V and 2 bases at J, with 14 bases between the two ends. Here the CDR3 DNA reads TGCGCCAGCAGCCAAGATCGGGGGGCAGGAACCTACGAGCAGTACTTC. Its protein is CASSQDRGAGTYEQYF.

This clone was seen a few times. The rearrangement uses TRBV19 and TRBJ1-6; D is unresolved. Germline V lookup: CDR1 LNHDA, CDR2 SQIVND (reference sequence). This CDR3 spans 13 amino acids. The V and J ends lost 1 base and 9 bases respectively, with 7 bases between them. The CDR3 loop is CASSIGRGSPLHF. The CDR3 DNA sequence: TGTGCCAGTAGTATAGGACGGGGTTCACCCCTCCACTTT.

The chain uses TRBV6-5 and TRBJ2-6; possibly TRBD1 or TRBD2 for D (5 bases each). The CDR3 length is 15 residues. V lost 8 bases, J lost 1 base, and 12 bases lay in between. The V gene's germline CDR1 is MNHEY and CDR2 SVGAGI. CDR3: CASGDDRSGANVLTF. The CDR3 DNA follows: TGTGCCAGCGGGGACGATCGATCTGGGGCCAACGTCCTGACTTTC.

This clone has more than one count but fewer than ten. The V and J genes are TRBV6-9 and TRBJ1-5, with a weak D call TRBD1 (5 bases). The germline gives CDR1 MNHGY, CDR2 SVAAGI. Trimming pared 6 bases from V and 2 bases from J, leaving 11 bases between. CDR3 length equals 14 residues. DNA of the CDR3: TGTGCCAGCAGCGGCGGGGGTGGCAATCAGCCCCAGCATTTT. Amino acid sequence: CASSGGGGNQPQHF.

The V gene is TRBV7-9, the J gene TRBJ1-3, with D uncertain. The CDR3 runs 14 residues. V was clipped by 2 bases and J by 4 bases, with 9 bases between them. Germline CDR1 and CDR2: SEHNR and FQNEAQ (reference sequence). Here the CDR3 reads CASSLTRSGNTIYF. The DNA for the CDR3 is TGTGCCAGCAGCTTAACCAGGTCCGGAAACACCATATATTTT.

The CDR3 nucleotides read TGTGCCAGCAGTGGCCCCCGGGACGGAGAGAACACTGAAGCTTTCTTT. Its protein is CASSGPRDGENTEAFF. This chain joins TRBV2 and TRBJ1-1, with D perhaps matching TRBD1 (5 bases). Trimming took off 4 bases at V and 1 base at J, with 16 bases between the two ends. CDR1 is SNHLY, CDR2 FYNNEI, per germline. This CDR3 spans 16 amino acids. The full variable domain, with the rest looked up from reference TRBV2 and TRBJ1-1, is EPEVTQTPSHQVTQMGQEVILRCVPISNHLYFYWYRQILGQKVEFLVSFYNNEISEKSEIFDDQFSVERPDGSNFTLKIRSTKLEDSAMYFCASSGPRDGENTEAFFGQGTRLTVV.

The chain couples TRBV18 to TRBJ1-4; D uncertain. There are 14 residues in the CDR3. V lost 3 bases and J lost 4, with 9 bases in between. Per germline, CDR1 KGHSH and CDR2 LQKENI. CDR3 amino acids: CASSPSGNNEKLFF. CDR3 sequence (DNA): TGTGCCAGCTCACCGTCCGGGAATAATGAAAAACTGTTTTTT.

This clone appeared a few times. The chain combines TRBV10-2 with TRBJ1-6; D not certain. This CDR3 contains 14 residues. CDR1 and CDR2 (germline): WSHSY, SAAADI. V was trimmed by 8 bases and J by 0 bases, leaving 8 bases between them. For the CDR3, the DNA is TGCGCCAGCCGCGGAAGCTCCTATAATTCACCCCTCCACTTT. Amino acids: CASRGSSYNSPLHF.

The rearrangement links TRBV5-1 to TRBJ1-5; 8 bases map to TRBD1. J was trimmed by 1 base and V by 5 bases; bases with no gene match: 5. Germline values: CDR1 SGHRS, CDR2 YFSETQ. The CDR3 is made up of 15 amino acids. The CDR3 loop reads CASSHRGLSNQPQHF. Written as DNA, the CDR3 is TGCGCCAGCAGTCACAGGGGGTTAAGCAATCAGCCCCAGCATTTT.

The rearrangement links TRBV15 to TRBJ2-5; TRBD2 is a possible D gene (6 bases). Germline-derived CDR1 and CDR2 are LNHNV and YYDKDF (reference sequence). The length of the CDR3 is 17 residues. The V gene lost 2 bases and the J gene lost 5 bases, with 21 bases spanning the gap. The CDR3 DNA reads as TGTGCCACCAGCAGAAGAGGGTACGGGGGATTCGTGGAGACCCAGTACTTC. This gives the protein CATSRRGYGGFVETQYF.